The rows below give T cell receptor beta chains drawn from one sample of a study of T cell responses to AZD1222 COVID-19 vaccine. Sequencing was performed with immunoSEQ multiplex PCR; in TCRdb, only in-frame clones are kept and a portion is missing. The profile shows around 80,000 clones, about 80% of them singletons. Sequencing was performed on peripheral blood, taken 28 days after the second AZD1222 dose. The receptors here all came from an adult who received the AZD1222 COVID-19 vaccine. The CDR3 runs from the conserved cysteine through the conserved F or W. Fields, in order: clone size, J gene, V gene, D gene, CDR3 protein, CDR3 DNA. The D gene is left open where the match is weak. Clone size, where shown, is once, few, many, or a class for clones that have expanded.

clone size: .; J gene: TRBJ1-5; V gene: TRBV25-1; D gene: .; CDR3 protein: CASSDDQRGGNQPQHF; CDR3 DNA: TGTGCCAGCAGTGACGACCAACGGGGGGGCAATCAGCCCCAGCATTTT
clone size: .; J gene: TRBJ2-2; V gene: TRBV27; D gene: .; CDR3 protein: CASSSVGTNTGELFF; CDR3 DNA: TGTGCCAGCAGCTCCGTAGGGACTAACACCGGGGAGCTGTTTTTT
clone size: once; J gene: TRBJ2-5; V gene: TRBV2; D gene: .; CDR3 protein: CASRQYQVNQETQYF; CDR3 DNA: TGTGCCAGCAGACAATATCAGGTGAACCAAGAGACCCAGTACTTC
clone size: .; J gene: TRBJ1-2; V gene: TRBV30; D gene: TRBD1; CDR3 protein: CAWKRTGDIYGYTF; CDR3 DNA: TGTGCCTGGAAAAGGACAGGGGACATCTATGGCTACACCTTC
clone size: .; J gene: TRBJ1-2; V gene: TRBV30; D gene: .; CDR3 protein: CAWSMIGQSNYGYTF; CDR3 DNA: TGTGCCTGGAGTATGATAGGACAGAGTAACTATGGCTACACCTTC
clone size: .; J gene: TRBJ1-4; V gene: TRBV4-3; D gene: .; CDR3 protein: CASSQDLGGRSNEKLFF; CDR3 DNA: TGCGCCAGCAGCCAAGATCTTGGAGGGAGATCAAATGAAAAACTGTTTTTT
clone size: .; J gene: TRBJ2-1; V gene: TRBV19; D gene: .; CDR3 protein: CASNKKSKDSSNEQFF; CDR3 DNA: TGTGCCAGTAACAAAAAAAGCAAAGACTCGTCCAATGAGCAGTTCTTC
clone size: few; J gene: TRBJ2-7; V gene: TRBV30; D gene: .; CDR3 protein: CAWSSGAGTYEQYF; CDR3 DNA: TGTGCCTGGTCGTCTGGGGCGGGAACCTACGAGCAGTACTTC
clone size: .; J gene: TRBJ2-5; V gene: TRBV12-2; D gene: .; CDR3 protein: CASRLRTLGTEEETQYF; CDR3 DNA: TGTGCAAGTCGCTTAAGGACCCTTGGGACAGAGGAAGAGACCCAGTACTTC
clone size: .; J gene: TRBJ1-1; V gene: TRBV4-3; D gene: .; CDR3 protein: CASSQDVRNTEAFF; CDR3 DNA: TGCGCCAGCAGCCAAGATGTCCGTAACACTGAAGCTTTCTTT
clone size: .; J gene: TRBJ1-1; V gene: TRBV20-1; D gene: .; CDR3 protein: CSPTLGTEAFF; CDR3 DNA: TGCAGTCCAACCCTGGGGACTGAAGCTTTCTTT
clone size: once; J gene: TRBJ1-5; V gene: TRBV6-5; D gene: .; CDR3 protein: CASSYGSNQPQHF; CDR3 DNA: TGTGCCAGCAGTTACGGGAGCAATCAGCCCCAGCATTTT
clone size: .; J gene: TRBJ1-5; V gene: TRBV6-5; D gene: .; CDR3 protein: CASSLTDSNQPQHF; CDR3 DNA: TGTGCCAGCAGCCTCACAGATAGCAATCAGCCCCAGCATTTT
clone size: few; J gene: TRBJ2-1; V gene: TRBV5-6; D gene: TRBD2; CDR3 protein: CASSGRTSGPPWQFF; CDR3 DNA: TGTGCCAGCAGCGGAAGGACTAGCGGCCCTCCTTGGCAGTTCTTC
clone size: .; J gene: TRBJ1-2; V gene: TRBV19; D gene: TRBD1; CDR3 protein: CASSIRTGGVGGYTF; CDR3 DNA: TGTGCCAGTAGTATAAGGACAGGGGGCGTAGGTGGCTACACCTTC
clone size: .; J gene: TRBJ2-7; V gene: TRBV3-1/TRBV3-2; D gene: TRBD2; CDR3 protein: CASSTGTSSYEQYF; CDR3 DNA: TGTGCCAGTTCAACCGGGACTAGCTCCTACGAGCAGTACTTC
clone size: .; J gene: TRBJ1-1; V gene: TRBV3-1/TRBV3-2; D gene: .; CDR3 protein: CASSQGGMTEAFF; CDR3 DNA: TGTGCCAGCAGCCAAGGGGGAATGACTGAAGCTTTCTTT
clone size: .; J gene: TRBJ2-7; V gene: TRBV6-6; D gene: TRBD1; CDR3 protein: CASSYRGQGGYEQYF; CDR3 DNA: TGTGCCAGCAGTTACAGGGGACAGGGGGGCTACGAGCAGTACTTC
clone size: few; J gene: TRBJ2-7; V gene: TRBV7-8; D gene: TRBD1; CDR3 protein: CASSALRTGDEQYF; CDR3 DNA: TGTGCCAGCAGCGCATTACGGACAGGGGACGAGCAGTACTTC
clone size: .; J gene: TRBJ1-5; V gene: TRBV30; D gene: .; CDR3 protein: CACSTGGQPQHF; CDR3 DNA: TGTGCCTGTTCAACGGGGGGGCAGCCCCAGCATTTT
clone size: .; J gene: TRBJ1-4; V gene: TRBV6-4; D gene: TRBD1; CDR3 protein: CASSAQGGEKLFF; CDR3 DNA: TGTGCCAGCAGTGCACAGGGGGGTGAAAAACTGTTTTTT
clone size: .; J gene: TRBJ1-2; V gene: TRBV27; D gene: TRBD1; CDR3 protein: CASSLRRTGEHGYTF; CDR3 DNA: TGTGCCAGCAGTTTACGTCGGACAGGGGAACATGGCTACACCTTC
clone size: .; J gene: TRBJ1-1; V gene: TRBV6-2/TRBV6-3; D gene: .; CDR3 protein: CASSRDNSENTEAFF; CDR3 DNA: TGTGCCAGCAGCCGCGATAATTCGGAGAACACTGAAGCTTTCTTT
clone size: .; J gene: TRBJ2-1; V gene: TRBV28; D gene: .; CDR3 protein: CASSWTENEQFF; CDR3 DNA: TGTGCCAGCAGTTGGACAGAAAATGAGCAGTTCTTC
clone size: .; J gene: TRBJ1-1; V gene: TRBV7-2; D gene: .; CDR3 protein: CASSLARGNTEAFF; CDR3 DNA: TGTGCCAGCAGCTTAGCCAGGGGGAACACTGAAGCTTTCTTT
clone size: .; J gene: TRBJ2-1; V gene: TRBV19; D gene: TRBD2; CDR3 protein: CASSIIGKRGFDEQFF; CDR3 DNA: TGTGCCAGTAGTATAATCGGTAAGCGGGGATTCGATGAGCAGTTCTTC
clone size: .; J gene: TRBJ2-2; V gene: TRBV4-1; D gene: .; CDR3 protein: CASSPTRGNTGELFF; CDR3 DNA: TGCGCCAGCAGCCCAACCAGGGGAAACACCGGGGAGCTGTTTTTT
clone size: .; J gene: TRBJ2-5; V gene: TRBV5-4; D gene: TRBD1; CDR3 protein: CASSLLQGASETQYF; CDR3 DNA: TGTGCCAGCAGCTTGCTACAGGGGGCGTCAGAGACCCAGTACTTC
clone size: .; J gene: TRBJ1-1; V gene: TRBV11-2; D gene: .; CDR3 protein: CASSLWSGLVPTEAFF; CDR3 DNA: TGTGCCAGCAGCTTATGGTCAGGGTTGGTCCCCACTGAAGCTTTCTTT
clone size: .; J gene: TRBJ2-3; V gene: TRBV5-1; D gene: TRBD2; CDR3 protein: CASSLEAGGSTDTQYF; CDR3 DNA: TGCGCCAGCAGCTTGGAAGCGGGAGGCAGCACAGATACGCAGTATTTT
clone size: .; J gene: TRBJ1-4; V gene: TRBV11-2; D gene: .; CDR3 protein: CASSLDPSTGGKLFF; CDR3 DNA: TGTGCCAGCAGCTTAGATCCCTCCACCGGGGGAAAACTGTTTTTT
clone size: .; J gene: TRBJ1-2; V gene: TRBV7-9; D gene: .; CDR3 protein: CASSADDYGYTF; CDR3 DNA: TGTGCCAGCAGCGCAGACGACTATGGCTACACCTTC
clone size: once; J gene: TRBJ1-3; V gene: TRBV3-1/TRBV3-2; D gene: .; CDR3 protein: CASSQLLVGSGNTIYF; CDR3 DNA: TGTGCCAGCAGCCAATTACTCGTCGGGTCTGGAAACACCATATATTTT
clone size: .; J gene: TRBJ2-3; V gene: TRBV27; D gene: TRBD2; CDR3 protein: CASSRTSGVNTQYF; CDR3 DNA: TGTGCCAGCAGTCGGACTAGCGGGGTTAATACGCAGTATTTT
clone size: .; J gene: TRBJ2-2; V gene: TRBV30; D gene: TRBD2; CDR3 protein: CASRTSLNTGELFF; CDR3 DNA: TGTGCCTCCAGGACTAGCCTGAACACCGGGGAGCTGTTTTTT
clone size: .; J gene: TRBJ1-3; V gene: TRBV6-2/TRBV6-3; D gene: TRBD1; CDR3 protein: CASSRPGGQLSSGNTIYF; CDR3 DNA: TGTGCCAGCAGTCGTCCAGGGGGACAGCTAAGCTCTGGAAACACCATATATTTT
clone size: once; J gene: TRBJ1-4; V gene: TRBV5-1; D gene: TRBD1; CDR3 protein: CASSLGDSSNEKLFF; CDR3 DNA: TGCGCCAGCAGCTTGGGGGACAGTTCTAATGAAAAACTGTTTTTT
clone size: .; J gene: TRBJ1-6; V gene: TRBV18; D gene: .; CDR3 protein: CASTENAGRGNSPLHF; CDR3 DNA: TGTGCCAGCACAGAGAATGCGGGCAGGGGAAATTCACCCCTCCACTTT
clone size: .; J gene: TRBJ1-2; V gene: TRBV19; D gene: TRBD1; CDR3 protein: CASNPGGASKTF; CDR3 DNA: TGTGCCAGTAATCCAGGGGGCGCATCGAAAACCTTC
clone size: .; J gene: TRBJ2-1; V gene: TRBV27; D gene: TRBD1; CDR3 protein: CASSIGTAHNEQFF; CDR3 DNA: TGTGCCAGCAGTATTGGGACAGCCCACAATGAGCAGTTCTTC
clone size: .; J gene: TRBJ2-5; V gene: TRBV3-1/TRBV3-2; D gene: TRBD2; CDR3 protein: CASSQDPGLAGETQYF; CDR3 DNA: TGTGCCAGCAGCCAAGATCCGGGACTAGCGGGAGAGACCCAGTACTTC
clone size: .; J gene: TRBJ2-6; V gene: TRBV29-1; D gene: .; CDR3 protein: CSASQANVLTF; CDR3 DNA: TGCAGCGCTTCTCAGGCCAACGTCCTGACTTTC
clone size: .; J gene: TRBJ2-2; V gene: TRBV6-4; D gene: .; CDR3 protein: CASSDSGTGELFF; CDR3 DNA: TGTGCCAGCAGTGACTCCGGCACCGGGGAGCTGTTTTTT
clone size: .; J gene: TRBJ1-6; V gene: TRBV14; D gene: .; CDR3 protein: CASSPGNNSPLHF; CDR3 DNA: TGTGCCAGCAGCCCGGGCAATAATTCACCCCTCCACTTT